This T cell receptor (beta chain) was identified during a study of Graves' ophthalmopathy and Graves' hyperthyroidism (dated by TCRdb to between 2018 and 2020). In the study overall: Peripheral blood was collected at initial diagnosis, prior to any treatment. To explore V-J signatures that distinguish ophthalmopathy from hyperthyroidism, a discovery set of 90 to 100 patients was enrolled, made up of 43 with ophthalmopathy and fewer than 60 with stable hyperthyroidism. To tell Graves' ophthalmopathy apart from Graves' hyperthyroidism, and to predict which patients would progress to ophthalmopathy, the study relied on TCR beta repertoire signatures. In total, around 130 blood samples were TCR-sequenced: roughly 45 ophthalmopathy, some 80 hyperthyroidism and 17 hyperthyroidism-to-ophthalmopathy patients. After sampling, hyperthyroidism patients received methimazole starting at 30 mg daily, and ophthalmopathy patients received high-dose intravenous methylprednisolone. An independent validation cohort comprised about 20 hyperthyroidism patients and about 16 patients who later progressed from hyperthyroidism to ophthalmopathy. In over 5 hyperthyroidism patients, the T-cell repertoires found in thyroid tissue were compared with those found in blood. General findings and caveats noted by the study authors: In validation, the model predicted ophthalmopathy progression with 70.59% sensitivity and roughly 72% specificity; eleven to twelve predicted patients were CT-confirmed with GO in a median of around 6.5 months. No statistical method was used to set the sample size in advance, and the investigators knew which group each participant was assigned to. Ophthalmopathy was separated from stable hyperthyroidism by the 13-signature model with around 88% sensitivity and roughly 82% specificity in cross-validation and with 80%/75% in the test set. Most expanded thyroid clonotypes with frequency above 0.001 were also detected in blood, suggesting blood repertoires may reflect the thyroid immune response.

TCR beta CDR3 regions were amplified from RNA transcripts for repertoire sequencing. The first round was an RT-PCR using HTBI primers with the Qiagen OneStep RT-PCR kit, and this first round was followed by a second-round multiplex PCR, then size selection and purification. Libraries were sequenced on an Illumina HiSeq2000 using paired-end 100 bp reads. Regarding the original processing steps: Reads were processed with SOAPnuke, discarding reads with adapters, uncalled bases, mean Phred below 15, or no exact constant-primer or identifier match. High-quality paired reads were merged with COPE v1.2.5. Unique nucleotide sequences were defined as clonotypes and aligned to IMGT TRB V, D and J references using MiTCR v1.1. The analysis was limited to V-J combinations with a frequency above 0.0001, which together covered 98% to 99.2% of repertoires. A TCR clonal expansion and chaos score per V-J combination was defined as the ratio of F50 clonal expansion to chaos observed in the TCRdist matrix. Features were reduced by Welch's t-statistics and random forest to 10 to 15 V-J combinations, which fed a naive Bayes classifier. The Morisita-Horn index was used to measure how similar the thyroid and blood repertoires were. In-frame beta chains were kept once TCRdb had trimmed the public reads at Q25 with fastp and called clones with MiXCR. Rows are unified per CDR3 protein, each entry keeping the most common DNA and genes. TCRdb, not the authors, supplied the V and J calls. The sample has 740,000 or so distinct CDR3 sequences on record, roughly 40% of them singletons. Of the sample, 44% falls within the top ten clones.

Ophthalmopathy patients had moderately to severely active disease, Clinical Activity Score of at least 3, NOSPECS grade of at least 4, and disease duration under 3 months. Anyone with other autoimmune diseases, uncontrolled infections, pregnancy or lactation was excluded from the study. Clinical symptoms, serum thyroxine, TRAb, thyroid ultrasound and orbital computed tomography formed the basis of the diagnosis. PBMCs were isolated from more than 9 ml of fresh peripheral blood by Ficoll-Paque density gradient centrifugation. Total RNA was extracted with Trizol reagent and quality-checked on an Agilent 2100 Bioanalyzer. CDR1 and CDR2, looked up from the germline V gene, are SQVTM and ANQGSEA. V was cut back by 2 bases and J by 6 bases, leaving a gap of 14 bases between them. The CDR3 holds 13 amino acids from the cysteine to the phenylalanine. Only the CDR3 DNA is retained, 39 bases long and in frame from the first base.

This clonotype was counted once. Its recognized antigen is unknown. The record has no base qualities; no much larger clone is one base away. A solitary read yields weak support. The source is an adult man with Graves' ophthalmopathy. The sequenced sample consisted of peripheral blood. The chain employs TRBV29-1 and TRBJ2-7, with a weak D call of TRBD2 (5 bases match). The CDR3 protein is CSVEWLAGREQYF. The DNA sequence follows: TGCAGCGTTGAATGGCTAGCCGGCCGCGAGCAGTACTTC.